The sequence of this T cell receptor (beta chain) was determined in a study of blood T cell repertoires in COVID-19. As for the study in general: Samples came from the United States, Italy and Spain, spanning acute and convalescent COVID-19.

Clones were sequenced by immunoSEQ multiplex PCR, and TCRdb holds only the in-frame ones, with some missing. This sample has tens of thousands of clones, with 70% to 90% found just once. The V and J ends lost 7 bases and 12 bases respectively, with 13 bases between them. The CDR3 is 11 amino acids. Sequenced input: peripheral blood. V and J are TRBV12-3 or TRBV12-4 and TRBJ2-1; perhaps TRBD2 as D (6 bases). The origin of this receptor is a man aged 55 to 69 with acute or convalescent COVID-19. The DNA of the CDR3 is TGTGCCAGCACGGGACTCCGAGGGCAGTTCTTC. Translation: CASTGLRGQFF.